Listed here are 21 T cell receptor beta chains from one sample, sequenced in a study of T cells after yellow fever vaccination. TCRdb fed the 5' RACE reads into MiXCR, producing one record per CDR3 protein. The table records some 400,000 distinct CDR3 sequences, roughly a sixth of them present only once. Here the sequenced sample was PBMCs, taken before the yellow fever booster vaccination. The source of these receptors is a man younger than 30 who received the YFV17D yellow fever vaccine.

The V and J genes are TRBV20-1 and TRBJ2-1; weak D call: TRBD2 (5 bases). The V end lost 2 bases, the J end lost 1 base, and 15 bases lay between the germline ends. CDR3 size: 16 residues. Germline loops: CDR1 DFQATT, CDR2 SNEGSKA (reference sequence). The CDR3 region has the DNA TGCAGTGCTAGATGGGCGGCGTCGGGATCCTACAATGAGCAGTTCTTC. It codes for CSARWAASGSYNEQFF.

The chain employs TRBV7-2 and TRBJ2-3, with 10 bases matching TRBD2. Germline V gene lookup returns CDR1 SGHTA and CDR2 FQGNSA. V gave up 5 bases and J gave up 1 base; unmatched junction bases: 12. The CDR3 totals 18 residues. The CDR3: CASSPRAGGWAGTDTQYF. Written as DNA, the CDR3 is TGTGCCAGCAGCCCGAGAGCGGGGGGGTGGGCTGGCACAGATACGCAGTATTTT.

This chain uses TRBV10-1 with TRBJ2-3; D not resolved. CDR3 length: 11 amino acids. Germline CDR1 and CDR2: WNHNN and SYGVQD (reference sequence). V dropped 3 bases and J dropped 8 bases, with 6 bases sitting between them. The CDR3 is CASSEKGTQYF. The CDR3 coding sequence is TGCGCCAGCAGTGAAAAGGGTACGCAGTATTTT.

This clonotype was found a few times. The V and J genes are TRBV12-3 or TRBV12-4 and TRBJ2-7; no clear D. Trimming left V 5 bases short and J 7 bases short, with 9 bases between. The CDR3 extends over 11 amino acids. CDR3 sequence: CASSTLWEQYF. The CDR3 coding sequence is TGTGCCAGCAGTACTCTGTGGGAGCAGTACTTC.

This chain links TRBV6-6 with TRBJ2-1; D may match TRBD1 or TRBD2 (5 bases each). Trimming stripped 6 bases from V and 8 bases from J, with 17 bases between. The CDR3 is 14 residues long. From germline, CDR1 is MNHNY and CDR2 SVGAGI (reference sequence). This CDR3 reads CASRGDGATHEQFF. DNA for the CDR3: TGTGCCAGCAGAGGTGACGGGGCTACGCATGAGCAGTTCTTC.

This clonotype was counted only a few times. This chain links TRBV24-1 with TRBJ2-1, with 7 bases identical to TRBD1. The ends lost 5 bases at V and 3 bases at J; junction bases unmatched: 9. CDR1 KGHDR and CDR2 SFDVKD come from the germline V gene. The CDR3 extends over 16 amino acids. CDR3 amino acids: CATSGTTGTGYNEQFF. CDR3 DNA sequence: TGTGCCACCAGTGGGACGACAGGGACGGGCTACAATGAGCAGTTCTTC.

This clonotype was seen repeatedly, ten times or more. This sequence joins TRBV6-2 or TRBV6-3 and TRBJ1-5; D possibly corresponds to TRBD1 (6 bases). CDR1 is MNHEY, CDR2 SVGEGT, per germline. CDR3 length: 15 amino acids. Trimming removed 6 bases from V and 6 bases from J, with 18 bases in between. The CDR3 nucleotides are TGTGCCAGCAGCTCCGGGACAAGGGAGGTTCAGCCCCAGCATTTT. Amino acids: CASSSGTREVQPQHF.

The genes are TRBV11-2 and TRBJ2-3, with unresolved D. The CDR3 is 12 residues long. Trimming shortened V by 7 bases and J by 4 bases, and 9 bases separated the two germline ends. Germline V CDR1 and CDR2: SGHAT, FQNNGV. CDR3 nucleotides: TGTGCCAGCACCGAAAACCCAGATACGCAGTATTTT. Amino acid sequence: CASTENPDTQYF.

This clonotype was detected many times. This rearrangement joins TRBV9 to TRBJ2-5; TRBD2 matches at 8 bases. V shed 4 bases and J 1 base; nucleotides not matched to a gene: 3. The CDR3 contains 14 residues. Germline lookup yields CDR1 SGDLS and CDR2 YYNGEE. CDR3 protein: CASSPAGVQETQYF. As DNA, the CDR3 is TGTGCCAGCAGCCCAGCGGGGGTCCAAGAGACCCAGTACTTC.

This clonotype appeared a few times. This chain connects TRBV28 to TRBJ1-5; D is unclear. CDR1 is MDHEN, CDR2 SYDVKM, per germline. The CDR3 runs to 16 residues. Trimming pared 1 base from V and 3 bases from J, leaving 13 bases between. The CDR3 region is CASSLSTRGFNQPQHF. CDR3 bases: TGTGCCAGCAGTTTATCGACCCGGGGTTTCAATCAGCCCCAGCATTTT. The full variable domain, completed using reference TRBV28 and TRBJ1-5, is DVKVTQSSRYLVKRTGEKVFLECVQDMDHENMFWYRQDPGLGLRLIYFSYDVKMKEKGDIPEGYSVSREKKERFSLILESASTNQTSMYLCASSLSTRGFNQPQHFGDGTRLSIL.

This clonotype was observed a few times. V usage is TRBV24-1 and J usage is TRBJ1-1; D gene uncertain. CDR3 length: 15 amino acids. V lost 4 bases and J lost 5, with 16 bases in between. Germline V lookup: CDR1 KGHDR, CDR2 SFDVKD. The CDR3 here is CATSDRRGRFTEAFF. CDR3 coding DNA: TGTGCCACCAGTGACCGACGGGGTCGATTTACTGAAGCTTTCTTT.

This clonotype appeared a few times. CDR3 loop: CASRIPLGEQYF. CDR3 coding DNA: TGTGCCAGCAGGATCCCATTAGGCGAGCAGTACTTC. This chain links TRBV2 with TRBJ2-7; the D is unclear. Looked up from germline, CDR1 is SNHLY and CDR2 is FYNNEI. There are 12 residues in the CDR3. The V end was cut by 6 bases, the J end by 6 bases, with 12 bases between.

This sequence joins TRBV7-9 and TRBJ1-5; no firm D call. CDR3 length equals 14 residues. Trimming took 5 bases from V and 1 from J, leaving 9 bases between them. The germline gives CDR1 SEHNR, CDR2 FQNEAQ (reference sequence). CDR3 coding DNA: TGTGCCAGCAGCCTCCTGGGGAGCAATCAGCCCCAGCATTTT. Translated, it gives CASSLLGSNQPQHF. Using reference TRBV7-9 and TRBJ1-5 for the parts outside the CDR3, the full variable domain is DTGVSQNPRHKITKRGQNVTFRCDPISEHNRLYWYRQTLGQGPEFLTYFQNEAQLEKSRLLSDRFSAERPKGSFSTLEIQRTEQGDSAMYLCASSLLGSNQPQHFGDGTRLSIL.

This clonotype was seen more than once but under ten times. The V and J genes are TRBV7-2 and TRBJ2-1; 7 bases map to TRBD1. The length of the CDR3 is 15 residues. CDR1 SGHTA and CDR2 FQGNSA come from the germline V gene. V lost 2 bases, J lost 5 bases, and 6 bases stayed unmatched. The CDR3 bases are TGTGCCAGCAGCTTATCGGACAGGCCCGACAATGAGCAGTTCTTC. Translated: CASSLSDRPDNEQFF.

The chain uses TRBV12-3 or TRBV12-4 and TRBJ2-3; perhaps TRBD2 as D (5 bases). The CDR3 length is 14 residues. Trimming removed 6 bases from V and 1 base from J, with 11 bases in between. The CDR3 sequence is CASRVRGGTDTQYF. The CDR3 DNA is TGTGCCAGCAGGGTCCGGGGAGGCACAGATACGCAGTATTTT.

The rearrangement joins TRBV4-1 to TRBJ2-3; no definite D call. In germline, CDR1 is MGHRA, CDR2 YSYEKL. This CDR3 contains 17 residues. The V and J ends lost 3 bases and 0 bases respectively, with 16 bases between them. CDR3 loop: CASSQAVGGISTDTQYF. The CDR3, as DNA: TGCGCCAGCAGCCAGGCGGTAGGCGGAATCAGCACAGATACGCAGTATTTT.

This clonotype showed up just a few times. The V gene is TRBV3-1, the J gene TRBJ2-7; TRBD1 aligns across 7 bases. The V and J ends lost 3 bases and 0 bases, in that order; junction bases with no gene match: 5. This CDR3 has 15 residues. The germline V gene has CDR1 LGHDT and CDR2 YNNKEL (reference sequence). The CDR3 loop is CASSQGQGDSYEQYV. The DNA for the CDR3 is TGTGCCAGCAGCCAGGGTCAGGGGGACTCCTACGAGCAGTACGTC.

This clonotype came up many times. The chain uses TRBV20-1 and TRBJ1-5, with D hard to call. Germline CDR1 reads DFQATT; CDR2 reads SNEGSKA (reference sequence). This CDR3 has 13 amino acids. V was clipped by 0 bases and J by 2 bases, with 5 bases between them. This CDR3 is CSARDGGNQPQHF. The CDR3 DNA follows: TGCAGTGCTAGAGATGGGGGCAATCAGCCCCAGCATTTT.

V usage is TRBV7-9 and J usage is TRBJ2-2, with D tentatively TRBD1 (6 bases). The CDR3 is 14 amino acids. V lost 10 bases and J 1 base, leaving 13 bases between the germline ends. Germline loops: CDR1 SEHNR, CDR2 FQNEAQ (reference sequence). DNA for the CDR3: TGTGCCATTCAGGGGCCGATGAACACCGGGGAGCTGTTTTTT. The encoded protein is CAIQGPMNTGELFF.

The CDR3, as DNA: TGTGCCAGCAGTTCTTTACAGGGGGATCAGCCCCAGCATTTT. Amino acid sequence: CASSSLQGDQPQHF. This sequence joins TRBV12-3 or TRBV12-4 and TRBJ1-5, with 8 positions matching TRBD1. This CDR3 contains 14 residues. V shed 4 bases, J shed 5 bases, and the junction held 4 bases outside the gene matches.

The chain couples TRBV3-1 to TRBJ2-7; a possible D gene is TRBD1 (7 bases). Germline values: CDR1 LGHDT, CDR2 YNNKEL (reference sequence). CDR3 length equals 12 residues. Trimming left V 3 bases short and J 7 bases short, with 10 bases between. CDR3 loop: CASSQQGGEQYF. The CDR3 nucleotides read TGTGCCAGCAGCCAGCAGGGGGGTGAGCAGTACTTC.